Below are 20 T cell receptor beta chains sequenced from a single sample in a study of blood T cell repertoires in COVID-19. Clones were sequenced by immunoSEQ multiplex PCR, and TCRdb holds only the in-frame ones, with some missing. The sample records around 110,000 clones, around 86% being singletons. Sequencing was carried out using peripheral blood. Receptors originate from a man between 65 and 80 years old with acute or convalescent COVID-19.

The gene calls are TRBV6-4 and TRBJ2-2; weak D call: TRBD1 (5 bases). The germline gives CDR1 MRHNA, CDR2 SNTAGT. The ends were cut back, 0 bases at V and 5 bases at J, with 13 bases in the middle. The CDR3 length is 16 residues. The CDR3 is CASSDSAGMSTGELFF. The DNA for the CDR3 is TGTGCCAGCAGTGACTCGGCAGGGATGAGTACCGGGGAGCTGTTTTTT.

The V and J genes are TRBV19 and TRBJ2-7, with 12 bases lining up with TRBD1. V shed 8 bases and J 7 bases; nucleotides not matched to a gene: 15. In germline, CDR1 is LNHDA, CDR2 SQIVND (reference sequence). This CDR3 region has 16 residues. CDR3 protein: CASAGRTGQGAKEQYF. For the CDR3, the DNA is TGTGCCAGTGCCGGCCGAACGGGACAGGGGGCCAAGGAGCAGTACTTC.

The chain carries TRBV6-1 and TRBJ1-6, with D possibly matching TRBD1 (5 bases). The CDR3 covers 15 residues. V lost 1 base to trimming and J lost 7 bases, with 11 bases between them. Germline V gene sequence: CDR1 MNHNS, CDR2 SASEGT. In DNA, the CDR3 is TGTGCCAGCAGTGAAGTCGGGGGACCGAATTCACCCCTCCACTTT. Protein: CASSEVGGPNSPLHF.

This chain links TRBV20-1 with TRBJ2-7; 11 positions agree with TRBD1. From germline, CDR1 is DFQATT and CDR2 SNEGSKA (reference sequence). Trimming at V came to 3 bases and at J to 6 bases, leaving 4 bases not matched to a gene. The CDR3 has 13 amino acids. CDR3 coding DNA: TGCAGTGCTAGTGGGACAGGGGGGAGCGAGCAGTACTTC. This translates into CSASGTGGSEQYF.

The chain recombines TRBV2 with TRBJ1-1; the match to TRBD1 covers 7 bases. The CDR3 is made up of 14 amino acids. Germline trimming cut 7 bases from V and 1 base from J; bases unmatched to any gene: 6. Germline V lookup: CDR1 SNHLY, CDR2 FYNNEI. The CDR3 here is CASIDGTANTEAFF. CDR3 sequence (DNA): TGTGCCAGCATCGATGGGACAGCGAACACTGAAGCTTTCTTT.

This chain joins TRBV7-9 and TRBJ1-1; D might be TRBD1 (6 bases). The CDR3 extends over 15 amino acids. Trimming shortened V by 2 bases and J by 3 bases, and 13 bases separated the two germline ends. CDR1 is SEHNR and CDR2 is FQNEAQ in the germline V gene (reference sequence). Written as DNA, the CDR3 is TGTGCCAGCAGCTTATCGTGGGGGCGCGACACTGAAGCTTTCTTT. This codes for CASSLSWGRDTEAFF.

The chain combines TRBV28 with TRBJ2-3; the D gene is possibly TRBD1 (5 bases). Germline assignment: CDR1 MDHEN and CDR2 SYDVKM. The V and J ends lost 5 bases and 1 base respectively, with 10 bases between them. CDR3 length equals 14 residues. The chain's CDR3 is CASSPGWGTDTQYF. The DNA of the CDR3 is TGTGCCAGCAGTCCAGGGTGGGGCACAGATACGCAGTATTTT.

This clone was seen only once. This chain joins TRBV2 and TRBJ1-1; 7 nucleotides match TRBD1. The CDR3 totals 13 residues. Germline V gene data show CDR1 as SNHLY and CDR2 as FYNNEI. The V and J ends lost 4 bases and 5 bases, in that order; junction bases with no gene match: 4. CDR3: CASSGDSFTEAFF. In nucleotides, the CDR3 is TGTGCCAGCAGTGGGGACAGTTTTACTGAAGCTTTCTTT.

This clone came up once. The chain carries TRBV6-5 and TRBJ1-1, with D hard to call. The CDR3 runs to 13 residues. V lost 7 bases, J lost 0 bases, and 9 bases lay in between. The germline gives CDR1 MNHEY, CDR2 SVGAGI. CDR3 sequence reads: CASTTTVNTEAFF. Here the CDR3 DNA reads TGTGCCAGCACAACCACGGTGAACACTGAAGCTTTCTTT.

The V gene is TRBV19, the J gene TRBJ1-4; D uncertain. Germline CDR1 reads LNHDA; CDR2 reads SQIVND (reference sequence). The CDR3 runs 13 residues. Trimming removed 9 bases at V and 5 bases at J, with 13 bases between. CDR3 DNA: TGTGCCAGCCAGAGGCGGGTAAATGAAAAACTGTTTTTT. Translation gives CASQRRVNEKLFF.

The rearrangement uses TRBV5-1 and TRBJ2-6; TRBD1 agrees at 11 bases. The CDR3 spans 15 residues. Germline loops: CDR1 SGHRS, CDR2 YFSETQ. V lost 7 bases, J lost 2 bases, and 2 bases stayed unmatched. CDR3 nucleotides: TGCGCCAGCTGGACAGGGGGCGCTGGGGCCAACGTCCTGACTTTC. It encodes CASWTGGAGANVLTF.

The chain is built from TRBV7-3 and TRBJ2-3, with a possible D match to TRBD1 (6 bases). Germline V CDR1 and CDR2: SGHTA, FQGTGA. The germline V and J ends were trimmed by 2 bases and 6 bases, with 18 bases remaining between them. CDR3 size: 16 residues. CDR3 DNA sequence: TGTGCCAGCAGCTTAGAGGTGGCAGGGGCCGTGGATACGCAGTATTTT. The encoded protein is CASSLEVAGAVDTQYF.

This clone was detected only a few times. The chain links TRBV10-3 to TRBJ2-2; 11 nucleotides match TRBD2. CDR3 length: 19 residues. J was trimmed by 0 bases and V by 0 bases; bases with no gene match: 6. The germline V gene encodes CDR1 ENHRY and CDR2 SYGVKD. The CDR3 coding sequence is TGTGCCATCAGTGAGTCACAGGGACTAGCGGCTGCGAACACCGGGGAGCTGTTTTTT. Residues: CAISESQGLAAANTGELFF.

The CDR3 sequence is CASSSTGTGFREKLFF. CDR3 DNA: TGTGCCAGCAGTTCCACCGGGACAGGGTTTCGTGAAAAACTGTTTTTT. The chain joins TRBV28 to TRBJ1-4, with 9 bases lining up with TRBD1. Germline CDR1 reads MDHEN; CDR2 reads SYDVKM. The CDR3 consists of 16 residues. Germline trimming cut 4 bases from V and 7 bases from J; bases unmatched to any gene: 10.

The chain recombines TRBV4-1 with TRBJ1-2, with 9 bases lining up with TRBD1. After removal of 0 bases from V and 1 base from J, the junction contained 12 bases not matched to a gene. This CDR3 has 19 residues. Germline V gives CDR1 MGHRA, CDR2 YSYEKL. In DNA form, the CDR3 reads TGCGCCAGCAGCCAAGAGTTGATGGGGGACAGGGCTTATAACTATGGCTACACCTTC. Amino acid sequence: CASSQELMGDRAYNYGYTF.

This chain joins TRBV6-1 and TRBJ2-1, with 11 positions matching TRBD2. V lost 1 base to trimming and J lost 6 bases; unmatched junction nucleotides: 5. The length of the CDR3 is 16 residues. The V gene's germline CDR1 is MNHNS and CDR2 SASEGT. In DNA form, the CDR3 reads TGTGCCAGCAGTGAAGATAGCGGGGGGGCATTCAATGAGCAGTTCTTC. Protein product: CASSEDSGGAFNEQFF.

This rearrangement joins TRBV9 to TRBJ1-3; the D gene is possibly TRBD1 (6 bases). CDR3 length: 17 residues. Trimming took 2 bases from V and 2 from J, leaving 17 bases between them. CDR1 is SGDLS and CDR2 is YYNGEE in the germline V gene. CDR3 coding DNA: TGTGCCAGCAGCGTCTCAACAGGGCGACAGGCTGGAAACACCATATATTTT. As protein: CASSVSTGRQAGNTIYF. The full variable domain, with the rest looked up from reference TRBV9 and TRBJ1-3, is DSGVTQTPKHLITATGQRVTLRCSPRSGDLSVYWYQQSLDQGLQFLIQYYNGEERAKGNILERFSAQQFPDLHSELNLSSLELGDSALYFCASSVSTGRQAGNTIYFGEGSWLTVV.

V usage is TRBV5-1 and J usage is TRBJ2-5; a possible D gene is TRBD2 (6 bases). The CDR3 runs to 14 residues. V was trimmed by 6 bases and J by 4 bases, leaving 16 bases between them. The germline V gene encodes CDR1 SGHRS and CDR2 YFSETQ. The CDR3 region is CASTGDGGAETQYF. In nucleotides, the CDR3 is TGCGCCAGCACCGGGGACGGCGGGGCAGAGACCCAGTACTTC.

The CDR3 bases are TGTGCCTCCAGGGCAGCTTTCTCGCTCTCTGGAAACACCATATATTTT. It yields the protein CASRAAFSLSGNTIYF. The rearrangement links TRBV10-3 to TRBJ1-3; tentatively, D is TRBD1 (5 bases). V lost 11 bases and J lost 0, with 20 bases in between. Looked up from germline, CDR1 is ENHRY and CDR2 is SYGVKD. The CDR3 covers 16 residues.

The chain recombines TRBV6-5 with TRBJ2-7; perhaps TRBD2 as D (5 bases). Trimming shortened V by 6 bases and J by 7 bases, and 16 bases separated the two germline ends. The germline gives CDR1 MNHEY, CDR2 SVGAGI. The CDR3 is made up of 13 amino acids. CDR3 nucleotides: TGTGCCAGCAGCGGAATATCGGAGCGGGAGCAGTACTTC. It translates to CASSGISEREQYF.